A selection of T cell receptor beta chains follows, all from one sample in a study of technical replicates of blood from a handful of donors. Sequenced by immunoSEQ multiplex PCR; TCRdb stores in-frame clones only, minus some. Of about 69,000 clones in the sample, 88% were seen once. Sequencing was carried out using PBMCs. The receptors originated from a human donor in good health. Some clones in this sample may be carry-over from other donors' samples. Each CDR3 is given with its conserved first and last residue. Each record gives: V gene, J gene, D gene, clone size, CDR3 protein, CDR3 DNA. The D gene is left open where the match is weak. A clone size is listed for some rows: how often the clone was seen (once, few, many), or a class if it is expanded.

TRBV7-9	TRBJ2-7	TRBD1	-	CASSSSWGQGYEQYF	TGTGCCAGCAGCTCAAGCTGGGGACAGGGTTACGAGCAGTACTTC
TRBV7-9	TRBJ2-4	-	-	CASSLLDDKNIQYF	TGTGCCAGCAGCTTGCTAGATGACAAAAACATTCAGTACTTC
TRBV7-7	TRBJ2-1	-	-	CASSSGGGSMQFF	TGTGCCAGCAGCTCTGGGGGCGGCAGCATGCAGTTCTTC
TRBV25-1	TRBJ2-2	TRBD1	few	CASSEDRDTGELFF	TGTGCCAGCAGTGAGGACAGGGACACCGGGGAGCTGTTTTTT
TRBV7-8	TRBJ1-1	-	-	CASTRGGQGRYSEAFF	TGTGCCAGCACTAGGGGGGGGCAGGGGAGGTACTCTGAAGCTTTCTTT
TRBV7-9	TRBJ1-1	TRBD1	few	CASREGTGRMGEAFF	TGTGCCAGCAGGGAGGGGACAGGCAGGATGGGTGAAGCTTTCTTT
TRBV5-5	TRBJ2-5	-	-	CASSYKETQYF	TGTGCCAGCAGCTACAAAGAGACCCAGTACTTC
TRBV7-6	TRBJ2-5	TRBD2	few	CASSLGKAGPGGTQYF	TGTGCCAGCAGCTTAGGGAAAGCGGGGCCCGGCGGGACCCAGTACTTC
TRBV14	TRBJ1-1	TRBD1	-	CASSQLGQGTEAFF	TGTGCCAGCAGCCAATTGGGACAGGGGACTGAAGCTTTCTTT
TRBV11-1	TRBJ1-1	TRBD1	-	CASSSHRGTMNTEAFF	TGTGCCAGCAGCTCCCACAGGGGTACTATGAACACTGAAGCTTTCTTT
TRBV19	TRBJ1-1	-	-	CASSMTSLRRAEAFF	TGTGCCAGTAGTATGACTTCTTTAAGGCGGGCTGAAGCTTTCTTT
TRBV11-2	TRBJ1-1	-	-	CASSLAGGTEAFF	TGTGCCAGCAGCTTGGCCGGGGGCACTGAAGCTTTCTTT
TRBV5-1	TRBJ2-5	TRBD2	once	CASSLGLAGRGGQETQYF	TGCGCCAGCAGCTTGGGACTAGCGGGGAGGGGAGGTCAAGAGACCCAGTACTTC
TRBV18	TRBJ2-7	TRBD1	-	CASSPPGQGTGEQYF	TGTGCCAGCTCACCACCAGGACAGGGGACGGGCGAGCAGTACTTC
TRBV2	TRBJ2-3	-	-	CASSPYSGDTQYF	TGTGCCAGCAGTCCTTACAGTGGAGATACGCAGTATTTT
TRBV7-9	TRBJ2-4	TRBD1	-	CASSRDRTDIQYF	TGTGCCAGCAGCCGGGACAGGACGGACATTCAGTACTTC
TRBV19	TRBJ2-5	TRBD1	-	CASSGDRETQYF	TGTGCCAGTAGTGGGGACAGAGAGACCCAGTACTTC
TRBV10-3	TRBJ2-6	-	-	CAISVGLLYGANVLTF	TGTGCCATCAGTGTGGGACTCCTCTATGGGGCCAACGTCCTGACTTTC
TRBV27	TRBJ1-2	-	-	CASSFEGDDYGYTF	TGTGCCAGCAGTTTCGAGGGGGACGACTATGGCTACACCTTC
TRBV7-2	TRBJ1-4	-	-	CASSLGGSEKLFF	TGTGCCAGCAGCTTAGGTGGGAGTGAAAAACTGTTTTTT
TRBV7-2	TRBJ2-1	TRBD1	-	CASSLAPGGLGVTYNEQFF	TGTGCCAGCAGCTTAGCTCCAGGGGGCCTTGGGGTCACCTACAATGAGCAGTTCTTC
TRBV10-3	TRBJ2-4	-	-	CAISENGVQYF	TGTGCCATCAGTGAAAACGGAGTTCAGTACTTC
TRBV19	TRBJ1-2	-	-	CASSRDTIYGYTF	TGTGCCAGTAGTCGCGACACGATCTATGGCTACACCTTC
TRBV27	TRBJ2-6	-	-	CASSPWGAGANVLTF	TGTGCCAGCAGTCCTTGGGGAGCCGGGGCCAACGTCCTGACTTTC
TRBV4-1	TRBJ1-3	-	-	CASSQVEGPGNTIYF	TGCGCCAGCAGCCAAGTAGAGGGTCCTGGAAACACCATATATTTT
TRBV7-2	TRBJ2-7	-	-	CASSLAAGTYEQYF	TGTGCCAGCAGCTTAGCGGCAGGGACCTACGAGCAGTACTTC
TRBV30	TRBJ1-2	-	-	CAWSSGFFYGYTF	TGTGCCTGGAGTAGCGGATTCTTCTATGGCTACACCTTC
TRBV5-1	TRBJ2-2	TRBD1	-	CASSLIRTGGAAGELFF	TGCGCCAGCAGCTTGATCCGGACAGGGGGCGCCGCCGGGGAGCTGTTTTTT
TRBV30	TRBJ2-7	TRBD1	once	CAWSGLTGDEQYF	TGTGCCTGGAGTGGCTTGACAGGGGACGAGCAGTACTTC
TRBV4-3	TRBJ2-2	TRBD2	-	CASSQDMGGGLAGVNGELFF	TGCGCCAGCAGCCAAGATATGGGTGGTGGGCTAGCGGGAGTGAACGGGGAGCTGTTTTTT
TRBV18	TRBJ1-5	-	-	CASSRTEDQPQHF	TGTGCCAGCTCACGGACAGAGGATCAGCCCCAGCATTTT
TRBV25-1	TRBJ2-3	-	-	CAPCSTQYF	TGTGCCCCCTGTAGTACGCAGTATTTT
TRBV27	TRBJ2-1	TRBD1	-	CASSFGTGYNEQFF	TGTGCCAGCAGTTTCGGGACAGGGTACAATGAGCAGTTCTTC
TRBV5-8	TRBJ2-3	TRBD2	-	CASSYRDYSDTQYF	TGTGCCAGCAGCTACCGGGACTACTCCGATACGCAGTATTTT
TRBV30	TRBJ1-2	-	-	CAWRQGNYGYTF	TGTGCCTGGAGACAGGGTAACTATGGCTACACCTTC
TRBV9	TRBJ1-2	-	-	CASSPLQGRDGYTF	TGTGCCAGCAGCCCCCTTCAGGGGAGGGATGGCTACACCTTC
TRBV7-2	TRBJ2-2	TRBD2	many	CASSLGVAGGPSGELFF	TGTGCCAGCAGCTTAGGGGTAGCGGGGGGGCCGTCCGGGGAGCTGTTTTTT
TRBV7-2	TRBJ1-5	-	once	CASSLVVFSQPQHF	TGTGCCAGCAGCTTAGTGGTATTTAGTCAGCCCCAGCATTTT
TRBV19	TRBJ1-5	-	-	CATWGGSNQPQHF	TGTGCCACCTGGGGGGGTAGCAATCAGCCCCAGCATTTT
TRBV27	TRBJ1-5	-	-	CASSLWAQGTSQPQHF	TGTGCCAGCAGTTTATGGGCCCAGGGGACATCACAGCCCCAGCATTTT
TRBV7-2	TRBJ1-3	-	-	CASSPFLGLSGNTIYF	TGTGCCAGCAGCCCCTTCCTGGGACTCTCTGGAAACACCATATATTTT
TRBV7-3	TRBJ2-5	TRBD2	-	CASSRMGGGQETQYF	TGTGCCAGCAGCCGCATGGGGGGGGGCCAAGAGACCCAGTACTTC
TRBV2	TRBJ1-2	-	-	CASSGEGYGYTF	TGTGCCAGCAGTGGTGAGGGATATGGCTACACCTTC
TRBV10-3	TRBJ2-7	-	-	CAISDVGEQYF	TGTGCCATCAGTGATGTCGGCGAGCAGTACTTC